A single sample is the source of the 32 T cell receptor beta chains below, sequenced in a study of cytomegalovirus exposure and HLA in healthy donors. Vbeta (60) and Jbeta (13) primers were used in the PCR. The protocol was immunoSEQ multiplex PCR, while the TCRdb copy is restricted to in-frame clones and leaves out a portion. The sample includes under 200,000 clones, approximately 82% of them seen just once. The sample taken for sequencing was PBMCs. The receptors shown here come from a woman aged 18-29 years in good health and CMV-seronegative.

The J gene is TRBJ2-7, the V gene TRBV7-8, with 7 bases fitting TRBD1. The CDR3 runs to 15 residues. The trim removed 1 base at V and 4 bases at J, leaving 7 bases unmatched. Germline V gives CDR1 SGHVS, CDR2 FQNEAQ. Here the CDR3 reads CASSLERDSTYEQYF. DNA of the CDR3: TGTGCCAGCAGCTTAGAAAGGGACAGCACATACGAGCAGTACTTC.

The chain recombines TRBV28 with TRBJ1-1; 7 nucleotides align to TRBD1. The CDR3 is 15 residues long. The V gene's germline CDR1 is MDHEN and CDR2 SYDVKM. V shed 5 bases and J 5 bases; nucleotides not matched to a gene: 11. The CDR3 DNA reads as TGTGCCAGCAGTGGACATGGGACAGCGGCGACTGAAGCTTTCTTT. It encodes CASSGHGTAATEAFF.

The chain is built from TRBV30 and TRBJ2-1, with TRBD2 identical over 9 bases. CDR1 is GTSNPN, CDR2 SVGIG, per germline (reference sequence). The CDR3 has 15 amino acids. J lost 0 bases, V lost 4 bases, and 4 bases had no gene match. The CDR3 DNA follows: TGTGCCTGGAACCTAGCGGGGAGCTCCTACAATGAGCAGTTCTTC. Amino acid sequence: CAWNLAGSSYNEQFF.

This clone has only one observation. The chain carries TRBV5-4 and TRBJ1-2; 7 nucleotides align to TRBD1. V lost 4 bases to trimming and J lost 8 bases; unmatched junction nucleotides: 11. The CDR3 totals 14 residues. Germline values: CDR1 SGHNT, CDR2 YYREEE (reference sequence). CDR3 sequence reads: CASSSQGGPVGYTF. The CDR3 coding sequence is TGTGCCAGCAGCAGTCAAGGGGGCCCAGTCGGCTACACCTTC. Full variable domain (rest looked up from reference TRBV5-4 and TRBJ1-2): ETGVTQSPTHLIKTRGQQVTLRCSSQSGHNTVSWYQQALGQGPQFIFQYYREEENGRGNFPPRFSGLQFPNYSSELNVNALELDDSALYLCASSSQGGPVGYTFGSGTRLTVV.

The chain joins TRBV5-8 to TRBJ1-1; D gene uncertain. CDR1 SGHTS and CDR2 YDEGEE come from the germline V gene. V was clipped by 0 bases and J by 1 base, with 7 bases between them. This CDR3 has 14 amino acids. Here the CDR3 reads CASSLGHSNTEAFF. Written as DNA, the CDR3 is TGTGCCAGCAGCTTGGGACACTCGAACACTGAAGCTTTCTTT.

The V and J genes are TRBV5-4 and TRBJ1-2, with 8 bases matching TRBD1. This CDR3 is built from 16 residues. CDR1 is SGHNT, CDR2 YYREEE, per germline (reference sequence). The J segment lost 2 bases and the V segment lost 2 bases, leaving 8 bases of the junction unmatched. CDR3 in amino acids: CASSFAGGGRNYGYTF. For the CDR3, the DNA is TGTGCCAGCAGCTTTGCAGGGGGCGGACGGAACTATGGCTACACCTTC. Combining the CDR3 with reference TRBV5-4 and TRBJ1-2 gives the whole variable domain ETGVTQSPTHLIKTRGQQVTLRCSSQSGHNTVSWYQQALGQGPQFIFQYYREEENGRGNFPPRFSGLQFPNYSSELNVNALELDDSALYLCASSFAGGGRNYGYTFGSGTRLTVV.

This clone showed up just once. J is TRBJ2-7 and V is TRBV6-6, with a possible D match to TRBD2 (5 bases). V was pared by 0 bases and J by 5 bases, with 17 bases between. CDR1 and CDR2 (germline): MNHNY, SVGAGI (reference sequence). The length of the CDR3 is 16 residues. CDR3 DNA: TGTGCCAGCAGTTACTCGAACCACGCCGGAGGTAACGAGCAGTACGTC. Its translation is CASSYSNHAGGNEQYV.

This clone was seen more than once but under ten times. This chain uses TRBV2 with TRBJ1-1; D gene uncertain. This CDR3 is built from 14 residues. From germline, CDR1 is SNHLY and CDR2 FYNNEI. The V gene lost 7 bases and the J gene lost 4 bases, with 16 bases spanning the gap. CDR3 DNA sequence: TGTGCCAGCACCAACCCCGAACTAGGCACTGAAGCTTTCTTT. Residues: CASTNPELGTEAFF.

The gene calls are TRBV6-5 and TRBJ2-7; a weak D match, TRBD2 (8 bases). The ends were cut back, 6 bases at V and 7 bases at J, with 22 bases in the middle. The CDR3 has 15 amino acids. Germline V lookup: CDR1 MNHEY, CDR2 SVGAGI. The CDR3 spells CASRAPIGRGREQYF. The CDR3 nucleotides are TGTGCCAGCAGAGCACCTATCGGGAGGGGGCGGGAGCAGTACTTC.

The CDR3 reads CASSADRVAEAFF. The CDR3, as DNA: TGTGCCAGCAGCGCCGACAGGGTTGCTGAAGCTTTCTTT. The genes are TRBV7-2 and TRBJ1-1, with 7 bases matching TRBD1. The CDR3 is 13 amino acids. Looked up from germline, CDR1 is SGHTA and CDR2 is FQGNSA. The junction had 6 bases not matched to a gene; V was cut back by 5 bases and J by 6 bases.

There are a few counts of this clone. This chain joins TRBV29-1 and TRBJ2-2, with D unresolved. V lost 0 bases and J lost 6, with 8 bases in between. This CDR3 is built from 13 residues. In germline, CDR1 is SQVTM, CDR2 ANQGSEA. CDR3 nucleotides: TGCAGCGTTGAAGATCGTCCGGCCGGGGAGCTGTTTTTT. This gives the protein CSVEDRPAGELFF.

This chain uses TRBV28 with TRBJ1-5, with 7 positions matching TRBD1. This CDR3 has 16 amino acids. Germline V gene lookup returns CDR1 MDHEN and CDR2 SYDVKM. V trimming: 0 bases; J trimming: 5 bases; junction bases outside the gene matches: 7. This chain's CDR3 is CASSLWAGGLDQPQHF. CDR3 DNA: TGTGCCAGCAGTTTATGGGCAGGGGGGCTCGATCAGCCCCAGCATTTT.

CDR3 residues: CASSLGPGYEQYF. In DNA, the CDR3 is TGTGCCAGCAGCTTAGGCCCAGGCTACGAGCAGTACTTC. The rearrangement joins TRBV11-2 to TRBJ2-7; unclear D gene. Germline V gene sequence: CDR1 SGHAT, CDR2 FQNNGV. This CDR3 has 13 residues. The V gene lost 1 base and the J gene lost 3 bases, with 7 bases spanning the gap.

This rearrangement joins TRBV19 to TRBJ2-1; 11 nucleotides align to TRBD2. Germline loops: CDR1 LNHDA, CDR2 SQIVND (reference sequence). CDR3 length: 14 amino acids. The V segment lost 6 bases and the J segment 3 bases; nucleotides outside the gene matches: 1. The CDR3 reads CASRLAGGYNEQFF. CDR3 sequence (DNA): TGTGCCAGTAGGCTAGCGGGAGGCTACAATGAGCAGTTCTTC.

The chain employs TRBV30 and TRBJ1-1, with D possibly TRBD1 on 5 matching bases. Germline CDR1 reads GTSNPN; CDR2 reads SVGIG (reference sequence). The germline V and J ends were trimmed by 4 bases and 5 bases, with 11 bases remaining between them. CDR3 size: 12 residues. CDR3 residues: CAWMGEGTEAFF. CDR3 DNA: TGTGCCTGGATGGGGGAGGGAACTGAAGCTTTCTTT.

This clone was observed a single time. CDR3 nucleotide sequence: TGTGCCAGCAGCAAGACAGAGGGGGCTCCCTACGAGCAGTACTTC. Translated, it gives CASSKTEGAPYEQYF. The rearrangement joins TRBV6-1 to TRBJ2-5; 7 bases fit TRBD1. The J call could be wrong; TRBJ2-7 is a better fit for the DNA end. The CDR3 spans 15 residues. Looked up from germline, CDR1 is MNHNS and CDR2 is SASEGT.

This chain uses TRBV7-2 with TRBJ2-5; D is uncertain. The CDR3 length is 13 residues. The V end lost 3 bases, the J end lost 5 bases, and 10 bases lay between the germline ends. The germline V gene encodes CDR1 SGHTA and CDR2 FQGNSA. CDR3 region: CASSFLRWETQYF. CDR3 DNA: TGTGCCAGCAGCTTTCTGCGTTGGGAGACCCAGTACTTC.

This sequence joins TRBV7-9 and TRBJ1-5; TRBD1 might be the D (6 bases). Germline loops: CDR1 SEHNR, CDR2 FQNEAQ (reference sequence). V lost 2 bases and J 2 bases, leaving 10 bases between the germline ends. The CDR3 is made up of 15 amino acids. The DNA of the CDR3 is TGTGCCAGCAGCTTATCGGGGGGCGGCAATCAGCCCCAGCATTTT. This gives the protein CASSLSGGGNQPQHF.

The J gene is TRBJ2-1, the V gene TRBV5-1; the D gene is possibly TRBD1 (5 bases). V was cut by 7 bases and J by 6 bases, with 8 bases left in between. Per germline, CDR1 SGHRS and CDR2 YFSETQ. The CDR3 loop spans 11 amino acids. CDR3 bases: TGCGCCAGCGGCCAGGGCAATGAGCAGTTCTTC. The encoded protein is CASGQGNEQFF.

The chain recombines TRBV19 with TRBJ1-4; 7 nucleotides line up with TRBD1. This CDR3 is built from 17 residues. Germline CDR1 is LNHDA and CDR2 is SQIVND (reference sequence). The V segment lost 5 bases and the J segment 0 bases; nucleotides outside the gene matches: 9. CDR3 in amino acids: CASSGTPTGSTNEKLFF. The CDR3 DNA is TGTGCCAGTAGTGGAACCCCGACAGGGTCAACTAATGAAAAACTGTTTTTT.

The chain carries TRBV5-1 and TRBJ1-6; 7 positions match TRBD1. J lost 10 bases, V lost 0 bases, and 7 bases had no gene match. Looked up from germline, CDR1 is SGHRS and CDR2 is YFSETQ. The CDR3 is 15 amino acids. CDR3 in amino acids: CASSLEGQRESPLHF. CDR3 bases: TGCGCCAGCAGCTTGGAGGGACAGCGTGAATCACCCCTCCACTTT.

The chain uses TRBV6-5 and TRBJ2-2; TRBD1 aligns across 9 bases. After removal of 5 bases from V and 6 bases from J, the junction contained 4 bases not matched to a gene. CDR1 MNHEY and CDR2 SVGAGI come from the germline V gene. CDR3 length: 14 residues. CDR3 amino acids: CASSRDRAAGELFF. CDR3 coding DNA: TGTGCCAGCAGTCGGGACAGGGCTGCCGGGGAGCTGTTTTTT.

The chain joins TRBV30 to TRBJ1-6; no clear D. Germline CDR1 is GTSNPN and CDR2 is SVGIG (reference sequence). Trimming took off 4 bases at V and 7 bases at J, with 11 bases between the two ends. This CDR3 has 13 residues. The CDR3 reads CAWMAAGNSPLHF. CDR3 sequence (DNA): TGTGCCTGGATGGCGGCGGGCAATTCACCCCTCCACTTT.

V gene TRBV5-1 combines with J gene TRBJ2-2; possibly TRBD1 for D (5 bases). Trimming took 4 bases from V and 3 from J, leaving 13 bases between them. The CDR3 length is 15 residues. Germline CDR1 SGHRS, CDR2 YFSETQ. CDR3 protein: CASSPFVTDTGELFF. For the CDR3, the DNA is TGCGCCAGCAGCCCTTTTGTGACAGACACCGGGGAGCTGTTTTTT.

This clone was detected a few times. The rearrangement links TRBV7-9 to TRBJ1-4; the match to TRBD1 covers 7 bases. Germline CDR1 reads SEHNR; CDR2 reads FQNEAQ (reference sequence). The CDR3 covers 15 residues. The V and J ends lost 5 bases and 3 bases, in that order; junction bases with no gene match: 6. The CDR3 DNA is TGTGCCAGCAGCCGTTCCGGACAGGCTAATGAAAAACTGTTTTTT. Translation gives CASSRSGQANEKLFF.

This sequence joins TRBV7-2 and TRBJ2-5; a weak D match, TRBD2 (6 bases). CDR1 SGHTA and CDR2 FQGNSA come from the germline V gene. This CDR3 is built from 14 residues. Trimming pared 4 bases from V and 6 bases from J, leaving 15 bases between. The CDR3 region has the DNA TGTGCCAGCAGCTCGGGACTGGGACCCCAGACCCAGTACTTC. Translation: CASSSGLGPQTQYF.

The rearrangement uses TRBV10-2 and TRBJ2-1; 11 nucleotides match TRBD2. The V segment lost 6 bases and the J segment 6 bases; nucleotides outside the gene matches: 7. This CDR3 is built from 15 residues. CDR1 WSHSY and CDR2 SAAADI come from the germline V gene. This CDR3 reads CASRVAGGPGNEQFF. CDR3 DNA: TGCGCCAGCAGAGTAGCGGGAGGGCCGGGCAATGAGCAGTTCTTC.

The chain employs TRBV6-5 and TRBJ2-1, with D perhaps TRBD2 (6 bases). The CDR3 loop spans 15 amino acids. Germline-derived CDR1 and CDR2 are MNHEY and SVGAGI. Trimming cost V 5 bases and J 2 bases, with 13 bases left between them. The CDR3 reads CASSLRGIPYNEQFF. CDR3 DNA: TGTGCCAGCAGTCTGCGGGGCATACCCTACAATGAGCAGTTCTTC.

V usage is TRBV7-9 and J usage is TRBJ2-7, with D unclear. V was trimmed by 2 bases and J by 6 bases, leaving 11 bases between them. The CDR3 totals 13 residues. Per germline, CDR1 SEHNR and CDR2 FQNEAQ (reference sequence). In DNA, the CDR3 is TGTGCCAGCAGCTTAACGGAGCGAGGCGAGCAGTACTTC. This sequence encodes CASSLTERGEQYF.

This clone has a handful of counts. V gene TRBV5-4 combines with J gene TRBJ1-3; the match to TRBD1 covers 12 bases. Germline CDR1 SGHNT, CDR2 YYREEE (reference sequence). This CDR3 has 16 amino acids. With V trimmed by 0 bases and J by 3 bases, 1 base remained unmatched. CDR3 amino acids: CASSLGDRGRGNTIYF. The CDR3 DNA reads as TGTGCCAGCAGCTTGGGGGACAGGGGGCGTGGAAACACCATATATTTT.

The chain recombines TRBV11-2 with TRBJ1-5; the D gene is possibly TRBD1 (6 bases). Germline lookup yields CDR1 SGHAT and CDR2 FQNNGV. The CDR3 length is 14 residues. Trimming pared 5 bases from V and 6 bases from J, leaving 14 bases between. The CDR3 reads CASSPTGRGQPQHF. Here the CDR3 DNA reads TGTGCCAGCAGCCCCACAGGGAGAGGTCAGCCCCAGCATTTT.

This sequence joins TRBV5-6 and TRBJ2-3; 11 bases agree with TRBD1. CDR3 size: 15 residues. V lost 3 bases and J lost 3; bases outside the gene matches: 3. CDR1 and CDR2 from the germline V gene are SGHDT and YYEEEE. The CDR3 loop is CASSSGTGGTDTQYF. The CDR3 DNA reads TGTGCCAGCAGCTCCGGGACAGGGGGTACAGATACGCAGTATTTT.